The source of this T cell receptor (beta chain) is a study of blood T cell repertoires in COVID-19. In the study overall: Samples representing acute and convalescent COVID-19 were sourced from the United States, Italy and Spain. Nucleic acid was either cDNA or gDNA, and it came from T cells, B-cell-depleted T cells, or PBMCs.

Study processing details: Cell counts per sample came from amplifying reference gene primers. TCRdb keeps only in-frame clones here, not all; method: immunoSEQ multiplex PCR. That table is the source of V, J and clone size, and D and trimming were worked out from the DNA. The table lists 650,000 to 800,000 clones, 75% to 90% of them singletons. The CDR3 runs 13 residues. V lost 3 bases, J lost 7 bases, and 4 bases stayed unmatched. Germline V gene lookup returns CDR1 DFQATT and CDR2 SNEGSKA (reference sequence). The V and J genes are TRBV20-1 and TRBJ1-4; 8 bases match TRBD1. Source material: peripheral blood. The receptor was isolated from a woman aged 18-29 years with acute or convalescent COVID-19. The CDR3 protein is CSASAGGREKLFF. The CDR3 coding sequence is TGCAGTGCTAGTGCAGGGGGCCGTGAAAAACTGTTTTTT.